The next 13 T cell receptor beta chains were all read from a single sample in a study of post-analysis software for immune sequencing data. Whole-study results and caveats: When patients were compared with controls, four to six TRBV segments were more frequent, TRBV5-6, TRBV5-1 and TRBV20-1 among them.

Antigens of these TCRs are unknown. Presence of unique molecular identifiers characterized the TCR beta cDNA libraries. A single record per CDR3 protein comes from TCRdb applying MiXCR to the PCR reads. The sample includes fewer than 550,000 distinct CDR3 sequences, around a third of them seen just once. The sequencing sample was made of blood. The receptors were sampled from a girl aged 2-17 years with multiple sclerosis.

About this clonotype: A read error may produce the germline difference seen at one junction end. The chain recombines TRBV2 with TRBJ2-5, with D hard to call. The CDR3 contains 15 residues. Germline-derived CDR1 and CDR2 are SNHLY and FYNNEI. This CDR3 is CTSSQRPGGFETQYF. CDR3 nucleotide sequence: TGTACCAGCAGTCAAAGACCCGGCGGATTCGAGACCCAGTACTTC.

The chain is built from TRBV28 and TRBJ2-5; 12 positions match TRBD2. Germline CDR1 MDHEN, CDR2 SYDVKM. Trimming took 4 bases from V and 0 from J; bases not matched to a gene: 3. The CDR3 sequence is 16 residues long. The CDR3 loop is CASSSRTSGDQETQYF. The CDR3 DNA reads as TGTGCCAGCAGTTCCAGGACTAGCGGGGACCAAGAGACCCAGTACTTC. The variable domain in full, completed from reference TRBV28 and TRBJ2-5, reads DVKVTQSSRYLVKRTGEKVFLECVQDMDHENMFWYRQDPGLGLRLIYFSYDVKMKEKGDIPEGYSVSREKKERFSLILESASTNQTSMYLCASSSRTSGDQETQYFGPGTRLLVL.

This sequence joins TRBV6-5 and TRBJ2-7, with a tentative D call TRBD2 (6 bases). The germline V and J ends were trimmed by 6 bases and 3 bases, with 15 bases remaining between them. This CDR3 is 14 amino acids long. CDR1 is MNHEY and CDR2 is SVGAGI in the germline V gene. The CDR3 loop reads CASSLGPGVYEQYF. As DNA, the CDR3 is TGTGCCAGCAGCCTAGGGCCGGGGGTCTACGAGCAGTACTTC.

This clonotype was seen at least ten times. J is TRBJ2-7 and V is TRBV29-1; no definite D call. This CDR3 spans 13 amino acids. Trimming took 5 bases from V and 2 from J, leaving 13 bases between them. The germline V gene has CDR1 SQVTM and CDR2 ANQGSEA. Here the CDR3 reads CSVSGPSTYEQYF. The CDR3 nucleotides are TGCAGCGTTTCCGGGCCTTCGACCTACGAGCAGTACTTC.

This sequence joins TRBV10-3 and TRBJ2-3; D could derive from TRBD1 or TRBD2 (6 bases each). The CDR3 covers 15 residues. Trimming took off 0 bases at V and 6 bases at J, with 13 bases between the two ends. CDR1 and CDR2 (germline): ENHRY, SYGVKD. CDR3 loop: CAISESLGGRDTQYF. Here the CDR3 DNA reads TGTGCCATCAGTGAGTCGCTGGGGGGCCGGGATACGCAGTATTTT.

CDR3 bases: TGTGCCACCAGTAGAATGGGCAGGGACCATGGCTACACCTTC. This gives the protein CATSRMGRDHGYTF. The rearrangement uses TRBV24-1 and TRBJ1-2, with D possibly being TRBD1 (5 bases). V lost 6 bases to trimming and J lost 6 bases, with 16 bases between them. The CDR3 loop spans 14 amino acids. Germline V gives CDR1 KGHDR, CDR2 SFDVKD.

V is TRBV5-1 and J is TRBJ2-3; TRBD1 matches 10 bases. Germline V lookup: CDR1 SGHRS, CDR2 YFSETQ. The CDR3 is 16 amino acids. The trim removed 0 bases at V and 3 bases at J, leaving 4 bases unmatched. The CDR3 nucleotides read TGCGCCAGCAGCTTGGTGGGGACAGGGGAAACAGATACGCAGTATTTT. Translated, it gives CASSLVGTGETDTQYF.

The rearrangement uses TRBV4-2 and TRBJ1-2, with a weak D call TRBD1 (6 bases). Germline V gene data show CDR1 as LGHNA and CDR2 as YNFKEQ. Trimming took off 7 bases at V and 4 bases at J, with 16 bases between the two ends. CDR3 length: 14 amino acids. CDR3 coding DNA: TGTGCCAGCAACCCTGGTCAGGGGCCCTATGGCTACACCTTC. Amino acids: CASNPGQGPYGYTF.

This clonotype was counted between two and nine times. The chain carries TRBV11-2 and TRBJ2-1; the D is unclear. The V end was cut by 10 bases, the J end by 3 bases, with 19 bases between. Germline CDR1 and CDR2: SGHAT and FQNNGV. The length of the CDR3 is 15 residues. CDR3 sequence (DNA): TGTGCCACCAAAAGAATGGGGTCAGGCTACAATGAGCAGTTCTTC. This codes for CATKRMGSGYNEQFF.

The V call is TRBV10-1, the J call TRBJ2-3, with a tentative D call TRBD2 (5 bases). The CDR3 runs 12 residues. The V end lost 3 bases, the J end lost 9 bases, and 10 bases lay between the germline ends. Germline-derived CDR1 and CDR2 are WNHNN and SYGVQD (reference sequence). The CDR3 loop is CASSEPRGTQYF. The DNA of the CDR3 is TGCGCCAGCAGTGAACCCCGGGGAACGCAGTATTTT.

In this sample, this clonotype turned up a few times. V is TRBV2 and J is TRBJ1-1, with unresolved D. Trimming cost V 6 bases and J 0 bases, with 14 bases left between them. This CDR3 is built from 15 residues. The V gene's germline CDR1 is SNHLY and CDR2 FYNNEI. The CDR3 reads CASSSGWPMNTEAFF. The CDR3 nucleotides are TGTGCCAGCAGCTCCGGGTGGCCGATGAACACTGAAGCTTTCTTT.

Regarding this clonotype: At one end the junction does not follow the germline gene, possibly because of a read error. This sequence joins TRBV20-1 and TRBJ2-7; either TRBD1 or TRBD2 may supply D (5 bases each). The CDR3 has 13 amino acids. Germline CDR1 DFQATT, CDR2 SNEGSKA (reference sequence). The CDR3 is CSARGPGTLEQYF. The CDR3 region has the DNA TGCAGTGCAAGAGGGCCAGGGACCCTCGAGCAGTACTTC.

This rearrangement joins TRBV18 to TRBJ2-7; TRBD1 agrees at 7 bases. The CDR3 is 12 amino acids. V trimming: 4 bases; J trimming: 9 bases; junction bases outside the gene matches: 6. The germline V gene has CDR1 KGHSH and CDR2 LQKENI. CDR3 sequence (DNA): TGTGCCAGCTCACGACAGGGTTCAGGGCAGTACTTC. Residues: CASSRQGSGQYF. Using reference TRBV18 and TRBJ2-7 for the parts outside the CDR3, the full variable domain is NAGVMQNPRHLVRRRGQEARLRCSPMKGHSHVYWYRQLPEEGLKFMVYLQKENIIDESGMPKERFSAEFPKEGPSILRIQQVVRGDSAAYFCASSRQGSGQYFGPGTRLTVT.